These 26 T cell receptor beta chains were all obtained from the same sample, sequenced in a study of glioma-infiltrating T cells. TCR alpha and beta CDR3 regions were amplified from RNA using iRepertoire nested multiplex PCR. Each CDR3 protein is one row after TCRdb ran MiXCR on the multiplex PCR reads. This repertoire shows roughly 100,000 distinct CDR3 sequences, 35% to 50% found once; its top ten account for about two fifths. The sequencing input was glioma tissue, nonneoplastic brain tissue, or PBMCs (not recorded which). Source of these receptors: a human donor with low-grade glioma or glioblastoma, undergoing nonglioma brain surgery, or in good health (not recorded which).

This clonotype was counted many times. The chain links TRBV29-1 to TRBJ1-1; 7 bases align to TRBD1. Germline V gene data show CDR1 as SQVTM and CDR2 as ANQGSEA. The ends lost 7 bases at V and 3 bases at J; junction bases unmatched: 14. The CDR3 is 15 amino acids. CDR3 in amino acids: CSARNAQGVDTEAFF. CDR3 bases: TGCAGCGCCCGAAATGCCCAGGGGGTCGACACTGAAGCTTTCTTT.

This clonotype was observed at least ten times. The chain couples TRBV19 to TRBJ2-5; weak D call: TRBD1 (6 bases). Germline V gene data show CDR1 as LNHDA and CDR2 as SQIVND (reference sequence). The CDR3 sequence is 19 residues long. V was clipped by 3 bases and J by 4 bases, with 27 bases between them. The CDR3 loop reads CASSMLGSGTGLAPETQYF. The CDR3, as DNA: TGTGCCAGTAGTATGTTGGGTTCTGGTACAGGGTTGGCCCCAGAGACCCAGTACTTC.

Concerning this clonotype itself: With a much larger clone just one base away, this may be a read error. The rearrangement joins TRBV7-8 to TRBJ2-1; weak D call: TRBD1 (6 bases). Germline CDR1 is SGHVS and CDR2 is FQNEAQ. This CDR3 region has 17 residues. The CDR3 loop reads CASSPQVGTRSRNEQLF. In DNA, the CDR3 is TGTGCCAGCAGCCCACAAGTCGGGACAAGGTCTCGCAATGAGCAGCTCTTC.

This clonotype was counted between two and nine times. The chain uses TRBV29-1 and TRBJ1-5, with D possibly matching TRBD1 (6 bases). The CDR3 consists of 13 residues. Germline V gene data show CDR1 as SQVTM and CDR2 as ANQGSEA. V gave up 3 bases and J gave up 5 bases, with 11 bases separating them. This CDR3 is CSVEVGAYQPQHF. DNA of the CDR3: TGCAGCGTTGAGGTGGGGGCCTATCAGCCCCAGCATTTT.

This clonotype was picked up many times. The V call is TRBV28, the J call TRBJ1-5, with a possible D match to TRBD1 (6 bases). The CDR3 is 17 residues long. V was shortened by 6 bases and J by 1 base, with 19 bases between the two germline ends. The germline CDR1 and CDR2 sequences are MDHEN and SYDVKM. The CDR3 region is CASSPPNRVRSNQPQHF. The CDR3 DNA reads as TGTGCCAGCAGCCCCCCCAACAGGGTTAGGAGCAATCAGCCCCAGCATTTT. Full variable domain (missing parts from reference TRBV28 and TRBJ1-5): DVKVTQSSRYLVKRTGEKVFLECVQDMDHENMFWYRQDPGLGLRLIYFSYDVKMKEKGDIPEGYSVSREKKERFSLILESASTNQTSMYLCASSPPNRVRSNQPQHFGDGTRLSIL.

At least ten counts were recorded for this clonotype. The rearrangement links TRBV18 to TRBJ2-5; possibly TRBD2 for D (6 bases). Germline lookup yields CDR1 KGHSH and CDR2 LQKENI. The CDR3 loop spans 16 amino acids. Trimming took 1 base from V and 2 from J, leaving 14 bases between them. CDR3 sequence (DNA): TGTGCCAGCTCACCACGCACCTCCGGGGGACAAGAGACCCAGTACTTC. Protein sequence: CASSPRTSGGQETQYF.

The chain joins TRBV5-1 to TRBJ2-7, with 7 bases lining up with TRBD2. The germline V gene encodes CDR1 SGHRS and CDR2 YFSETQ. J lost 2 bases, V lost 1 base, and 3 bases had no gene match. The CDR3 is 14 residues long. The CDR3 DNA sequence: TGCGCCAGCAGCTTGTTGCGGGGGACCTACGAGCAGTACTTC. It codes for CASSLLRGTYEQYF. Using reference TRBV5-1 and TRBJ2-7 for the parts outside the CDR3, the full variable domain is KAGVTQTPRYLIKTRGQQVTLSCSPISGHRSVSWYQQTPGQGLQFLFEYFSETQRNKGNFPGRFSGRQFSNSRSEMNVSTLELGDSALYLCASSLLRGTYEQYFGPGTRLTVT.

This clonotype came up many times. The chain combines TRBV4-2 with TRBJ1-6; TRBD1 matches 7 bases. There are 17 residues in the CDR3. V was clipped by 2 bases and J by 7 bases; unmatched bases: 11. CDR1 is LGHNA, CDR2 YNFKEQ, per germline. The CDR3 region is CASSQIGRDRSNSPLHF. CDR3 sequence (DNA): TGTGCCAGCAGCCAAATAGGGCGGGACAGATCAAATTCACCCCTCCACTTT.

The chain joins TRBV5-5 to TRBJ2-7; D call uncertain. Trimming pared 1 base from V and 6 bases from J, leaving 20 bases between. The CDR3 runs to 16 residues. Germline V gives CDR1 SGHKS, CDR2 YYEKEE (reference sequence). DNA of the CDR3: TGTGCCAGCAGCTTGTCTGTCCAGGCGTTTAGCTCCGAGCAGTACTTC. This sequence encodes CASSLSVQAFSSEQYF.

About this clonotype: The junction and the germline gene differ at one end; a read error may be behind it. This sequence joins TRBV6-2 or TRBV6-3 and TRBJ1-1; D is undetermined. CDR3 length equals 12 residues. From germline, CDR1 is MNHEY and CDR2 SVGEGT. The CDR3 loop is CASSSALNTEAF. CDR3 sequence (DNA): TGTGCCAGCAGTTCAGCCCTGAACACTGAAGCTTTT.

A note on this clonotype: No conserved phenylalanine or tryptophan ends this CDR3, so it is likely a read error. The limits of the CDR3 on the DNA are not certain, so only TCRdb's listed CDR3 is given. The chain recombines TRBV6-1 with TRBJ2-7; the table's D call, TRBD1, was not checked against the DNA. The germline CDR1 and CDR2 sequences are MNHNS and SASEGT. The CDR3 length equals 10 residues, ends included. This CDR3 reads CASRAGQGHD.

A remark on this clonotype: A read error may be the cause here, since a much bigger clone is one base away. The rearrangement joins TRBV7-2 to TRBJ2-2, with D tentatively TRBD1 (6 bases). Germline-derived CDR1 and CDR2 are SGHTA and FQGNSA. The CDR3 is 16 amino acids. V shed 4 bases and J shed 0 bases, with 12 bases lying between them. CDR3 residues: CASSSGRTANTGELFF. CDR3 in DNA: TGTGCCAGCAGCTCGGGCAGGACAGCGAACACCGGGGAGCTGTTTTTT.

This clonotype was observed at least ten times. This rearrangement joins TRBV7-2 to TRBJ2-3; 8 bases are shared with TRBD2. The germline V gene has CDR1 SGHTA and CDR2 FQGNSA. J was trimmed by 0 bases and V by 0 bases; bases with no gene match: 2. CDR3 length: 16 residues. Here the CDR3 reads CASSLASGASTDTQYF. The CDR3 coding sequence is TGTGCCAGCAGCTTAGCTAGCGGGGCGAGCACAGATACGCAGTATTTT.

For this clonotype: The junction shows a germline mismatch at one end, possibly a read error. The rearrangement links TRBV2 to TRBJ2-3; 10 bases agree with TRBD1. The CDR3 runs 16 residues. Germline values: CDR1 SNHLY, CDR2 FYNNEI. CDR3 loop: CASNRRRDRGTDAQYF. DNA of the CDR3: TGTGCCAGCAATAGACGGAGGGACAGGGGCACAGATGCGCAGTATTTT.

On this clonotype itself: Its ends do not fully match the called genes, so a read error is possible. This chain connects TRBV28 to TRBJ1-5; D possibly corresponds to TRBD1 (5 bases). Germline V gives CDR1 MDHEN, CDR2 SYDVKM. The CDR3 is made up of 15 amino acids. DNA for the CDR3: TGTGCCAGCAGTTTAGCGGGGCGCAGCAATCGGCCCCAGCATTTT. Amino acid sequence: CASSLAGRSNRPQHF.

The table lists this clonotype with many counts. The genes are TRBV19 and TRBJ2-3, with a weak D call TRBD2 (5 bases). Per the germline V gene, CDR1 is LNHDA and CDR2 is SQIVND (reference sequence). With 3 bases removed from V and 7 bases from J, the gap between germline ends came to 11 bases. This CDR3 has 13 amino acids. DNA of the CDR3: TGTGCCAGTAGTATTCAATGGGAGAATACGCAGTATTTT. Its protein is CASSIQWENTQYF.

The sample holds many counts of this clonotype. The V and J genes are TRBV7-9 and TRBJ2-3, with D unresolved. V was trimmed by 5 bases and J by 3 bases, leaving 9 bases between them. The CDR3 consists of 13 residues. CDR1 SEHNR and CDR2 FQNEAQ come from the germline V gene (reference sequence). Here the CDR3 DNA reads TGTGCCAGCAGCCAAAGACGAACAGATACGCAGTATTTT. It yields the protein CASSQRRTDTQYF.

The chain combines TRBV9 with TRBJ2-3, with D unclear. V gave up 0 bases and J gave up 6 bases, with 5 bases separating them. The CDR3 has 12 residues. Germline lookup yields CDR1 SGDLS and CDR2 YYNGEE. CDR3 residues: CASSVGSDTQYF. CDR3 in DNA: TGTGCCAGCAGCGTAGGGTCGGATACGCAGTATTTT.

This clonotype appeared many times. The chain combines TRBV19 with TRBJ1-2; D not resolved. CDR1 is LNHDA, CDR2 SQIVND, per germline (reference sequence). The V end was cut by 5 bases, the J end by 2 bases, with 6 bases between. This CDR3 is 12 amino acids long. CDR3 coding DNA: TGTGCCAGTAGTGTCCAGAACTATGGCTACACCTTC. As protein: CASSVQNYGYTF.

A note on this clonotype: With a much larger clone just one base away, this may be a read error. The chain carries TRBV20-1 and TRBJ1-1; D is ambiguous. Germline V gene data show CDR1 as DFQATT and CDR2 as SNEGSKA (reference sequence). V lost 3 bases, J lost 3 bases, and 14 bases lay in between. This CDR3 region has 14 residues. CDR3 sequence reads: CSARGRGSDTEAFF. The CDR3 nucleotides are TGCAGTGCTAGGGGGAGAGGAAGTGACACTGAAGCTTTCTTT.

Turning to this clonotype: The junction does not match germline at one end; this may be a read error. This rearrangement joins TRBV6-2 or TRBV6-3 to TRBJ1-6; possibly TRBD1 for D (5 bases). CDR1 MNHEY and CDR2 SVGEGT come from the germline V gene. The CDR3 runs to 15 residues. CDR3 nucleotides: TGCGCCAGCAGTTACACGGCAGGGAATAATTCACCCCCCCACTTT. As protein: CASSYTAGNNSPPHF.

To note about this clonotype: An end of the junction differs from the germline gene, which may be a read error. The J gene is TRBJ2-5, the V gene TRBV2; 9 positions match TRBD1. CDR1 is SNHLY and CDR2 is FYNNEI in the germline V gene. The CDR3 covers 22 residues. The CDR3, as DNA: TGTGCCAGCCATACTGGGAGATTCTTCGCGGGGACAGGGCAGGGGGCGAAAGAGACCCATTACTTC. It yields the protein CASHTGRFFAGTGQGAKETHYF.

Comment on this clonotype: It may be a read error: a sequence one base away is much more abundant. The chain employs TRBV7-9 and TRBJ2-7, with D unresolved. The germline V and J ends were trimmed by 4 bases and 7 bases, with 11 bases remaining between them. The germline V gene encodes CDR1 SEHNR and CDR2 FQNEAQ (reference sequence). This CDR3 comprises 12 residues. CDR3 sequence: CASSSHYNEQYF. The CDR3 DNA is TGTGCCAGCAGCTCGCACTACAATGAGCAGTACTTC.

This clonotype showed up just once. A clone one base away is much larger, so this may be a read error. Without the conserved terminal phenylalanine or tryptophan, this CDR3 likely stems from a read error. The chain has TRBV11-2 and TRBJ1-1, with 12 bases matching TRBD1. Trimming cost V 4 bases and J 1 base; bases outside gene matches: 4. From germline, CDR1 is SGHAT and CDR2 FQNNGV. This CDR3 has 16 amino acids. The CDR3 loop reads CASSSGQGAANTEAFL. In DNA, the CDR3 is TGTGCCAGCAGCTCGGGACAGGGGGCAGCGAACACTGAAGCTTTCCTT.

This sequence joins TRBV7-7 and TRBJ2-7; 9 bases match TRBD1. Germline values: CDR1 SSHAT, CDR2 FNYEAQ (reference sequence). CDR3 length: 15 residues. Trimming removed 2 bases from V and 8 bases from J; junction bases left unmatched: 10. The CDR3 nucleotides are TGTGCCAGCAGCTTAAGAACAGGGGGCGCGGATCAGCAGTACTTC. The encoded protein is CASSLRTGGADQQYF.

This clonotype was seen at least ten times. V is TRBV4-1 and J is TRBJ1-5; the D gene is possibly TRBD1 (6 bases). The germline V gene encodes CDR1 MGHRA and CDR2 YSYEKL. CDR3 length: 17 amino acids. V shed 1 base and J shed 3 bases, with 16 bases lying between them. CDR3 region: CASSQVQGTGYNQPQHF. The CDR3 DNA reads TGCGCCAGCAGCCAAGTACAGGGCACGGGGTACAATCAGCCCCAGCATTTT.